This TCR beta chain was recorded in a study of blood T cell repertoires in COVID-19. Across the whole study: Researchers got acute and convalescent COVID-19 samples from the United States, Italy and Spain. Nucleic acid was either cDNA or gDNA, and it came from T cells, B-cell-depleted T cells, or PBMCs.

How the authors handled the data: Estimates of nucleated cell counts were drawn from the amplification of reference gene primers. Only in-frame clones appear in the TCRdb table, and some are missing; sequencing was by immunoSEQ multiplex PCR. V and J calls and clone size are those listed in that table; D and trimming were worked out from the DNA. The repertoire holds roughly 100,000 clones, with approximately 91% as singletons. With V trimmed by 4 bases and J by 2 bases, 5 bases remained unmatched. This CDR3 region has 16 residues. Germline-derived CDR1 and CDR2 are SQVTM and ANQGSEA. This chain connects TRBV29-1 to TRBJ2-5, with 15 bases identical to TRBD2. The receptor was derived from a human donor with active COVID-19. The donor label of this sample is uncertain. The source material was peripheral blood. CDR3 coding DNA: TGCAGCGTTGGGTCCGGGACTAGCGGGGGGCAAGAGACCCAGTACTTC. This sequence encodes CSVGSGTSGGQETQYF.